This T cell receptor (beta chain) was captured in a study of naive and memory T cell subsets. An equimolar mix of two oligonucleotides served as the beta constant-region primer for TRBC1 and TRBC2. Nested alpha and beta constant-region primers with the SP2 primer drove four PCR rounds on ligated cDNA. A 12-nucleotide UMI and the SP2 primer were added to the cDNA 3' end by oligonucleotide ligation. TCRdb ran MiXCR on the UMI-ligation and nested PCR reads and lists one entry per CDR3 protein. The sample lists over 100,000 distinct CDR3 sequences, 35% to 45% occurring once. This clonotype has more than one count but fewer than ten. Four subsets defined by CD45RA and CD27 were sorted after CD3, CD4, CD8 and live/dead staining. Material for sequencing was central memory CD4+ T cells from blood. The clonotype originates from a human donor in good health.

CDR3 residues: CASSEARGRANEQFF. As DNA, the CDR3 is TGTGCCAGCAGTGAAGCGCGCGGGAGGGCCAATGAGCAGTTCTTC. The rearrangement uses TRBV2 and TRBJ2-1; 9 bases match TRBD2. After removal of 0 bases from V and 6 bases from J, the junction contained 3 bases not matched to a gene. Germline assignment: CDR1 SNHLY and CDR2 FYNNEI. The CDR3 is 15 amino acids.